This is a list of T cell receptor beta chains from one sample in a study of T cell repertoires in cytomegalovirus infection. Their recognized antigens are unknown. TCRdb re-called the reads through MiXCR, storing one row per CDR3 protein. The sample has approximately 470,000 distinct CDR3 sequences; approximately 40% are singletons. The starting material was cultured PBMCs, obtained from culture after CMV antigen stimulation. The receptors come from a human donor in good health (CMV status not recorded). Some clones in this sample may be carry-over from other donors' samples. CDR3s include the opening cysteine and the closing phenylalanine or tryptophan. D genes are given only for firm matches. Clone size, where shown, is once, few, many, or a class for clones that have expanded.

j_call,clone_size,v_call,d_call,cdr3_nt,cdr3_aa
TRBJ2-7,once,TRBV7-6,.,TGTGCCAGCAGCCGCTTATCCGGGTTGGACGAGCAGTACTTC,CASSRLSGLDEQYF
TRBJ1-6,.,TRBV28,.,TGTGCCAGCAGCTCCGGACGCACGTTGTCACCCCTCCACTTT,CASSSGRTLSPLHF
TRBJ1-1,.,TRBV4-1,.,TGCGCCAGCAGCCACATTCCCCGACAGAGGAACACTGAAGCTTTCTTT,CASSHIPRQRNTEAFF
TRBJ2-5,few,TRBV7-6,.,TGTGCCAGCAGCTTACGCGTCAGCAGCCAAGAGACCCAGTACTTC,CASSLRVSSQETQYF
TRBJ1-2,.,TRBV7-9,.,TGTGCCAGCAGCCGTCTACAGGACGCCTATGGCTACACCTTC,CASSRLQDAYGYTF
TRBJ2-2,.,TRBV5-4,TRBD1,TGTGCCAGCAGCGGGGGACAGCAGAACACCGGGGAGCTGTTTTTT,CASSGGQQNTGELFF
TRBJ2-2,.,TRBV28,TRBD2,TGTGCCAGCAGCTTAGTTCTAGGCGGGAGGGCAGCGAACACCGGGGAGCTGTTTTTT,CASSLVLGGRAANTGELFF
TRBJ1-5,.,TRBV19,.,TGTGCCAGTAAGGCGGGAGGGGGGCTCAATCAGCCCCAGCATTTT,CASKAGGGLNQPQHF
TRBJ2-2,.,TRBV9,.,TGTGCCAGCAGCGTAGCGAAGGGGACAAACACCGGGGAGCTGTTTTTT,CASSVAKGTNTGELFF
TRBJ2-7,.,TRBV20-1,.,TGCAGTGCTAGACCCCTGGACGAGCAGTACTTC,CSARPLDEQYF
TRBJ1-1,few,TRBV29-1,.,TGCAGCGTTGAAGGGCCTTACACGGGCGCTTTCTTT,CSVEGPYTGAFF
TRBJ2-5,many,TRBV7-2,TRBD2,TGTGCCAGCAGCCTGGGACTAGCGGGGGGAGGGGAAGAGACCCAGTACTTC,CASSLGLAGGGEETQYF
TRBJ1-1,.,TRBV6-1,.,TGTGCCAGCAGTGACAGCTATAACACTGAAGCTTTCTTT,CASSDSYNTEAFF
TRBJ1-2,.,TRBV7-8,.,TGTGCCAGCAGCTTAGGTCGGGAAGTTAGCTACACCTTC,CASSLGREVSYTF
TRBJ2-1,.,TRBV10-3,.,TGTGCCATCAGTGAGTCCAGGGACAATGAGCAGTTCTTC,CAISESRDNEQFF